This entry lists 5 T cell receptor beta chains sequenced from one sample in a study of blood T cell repertoires in COVID-19. The method was immunoSEQ multiplex PCR; TCRdb's version includes in-frame clones alone and lacks a portion of them. The sample lists 50,000 to 70,000 clones, roughly 82% occurring once. The source material was peripheral blood. The receptors stem from a woman aged 55-69 years with acute or convalescent COVID-19.

The V and J genes are TRBV5-5 and TRBJ1-1; 12 bases map to TRBD1. The germline CDR1 and CDR2 sequences are SGHKS and YYEKEE (reference sequence). J gave up 5 bases and V 2 bases, and 7 bases lay outside the gene matches. The CDR3 is 16 amino acids. The CDR3 nucleotides read TGTGCCAGCAGCTTTTTCCGGGACAGGGGGCGAACTGAAGCTTTCTTT. Its protein product is CASSFFRDRGRTEAFF.

This clone was seen just once. The chain employs TRBV6-2 or TRBV6-3 and TRBJ1-6; weak D call: TRBD1 (6 bases). The CDR3 contains 15 residues. Germline CDR1 and CDR2: MNHEY and SVGEGT. V was clipped by 2 bases and J by 6 bases, with 11 bases between them. The CDR3 reads CASSYTRGGNSPLHF. CDR3 sequence (DNA): TGTGCCAGCAGTTACACCAGGGGCGGTAATTCACCCCTCCACTTT.

The chain carries TRBV19 and TRBJ1-6, with TRBD1 matching 8 bases. In germline, CDR1 is LNHDA, CDR2 SQIVND (reference sequence). V trimming: 2 bases; J trimming: 1 base; junction bases outside the gene matches: 7. The length of the CDR3 is 18 residues. For the CDR3, the DNA is TGTGCCAGTAGTATAATGTCGGGACAGGCGTCCTATAATTCACCCCTCCACTTT. As protein: CASSIMSGQASYNSPLHF.

The chain is built from TRBV7-3 and TRBJ2-3, with TRBD2 matching 9 bases. Germline V gene sequence: CDR1 SGHTA, CDR2 FQGTGA. This CDR3 has 15 amino acids. V dropped 5 bases and J dropped 6; count of bases not matched to a gene: 9. The CDR3 DNA sequence: TGTGCCAGCAGCCCCTCAGGACTAGCGTCGGATACGCAGTATTTT. Protein: CASSPSGLASDTQYF.

This sequence joins TRBV18 and TRBJ2-2; 7 nucleotides align to TRBD2. The CDR3 spans 16 residues. CDR1 and CDR2 (germline): KGHSH, LQKENI. Losses at the gene ends were 6 bases for V and 4 bases for J; bases not matched to a gene: 11. The CDR3 coding sequence is TGTGCCAGCTCCCACCCGACTAGCCGTACCACCGGGGAGCTGTTTTTT. It codes for CASSHPTSRTTGELFF.